The 26 T cell receptor beta chains below all came from one sample that was sequenced in a study of OX40 agonist ivuxolimab in advanced cancers. Data came from immunoSEQ multiplex PCR; TCRdb stores just in-frame clones and leaves some out. The profile shows under 40,000 clones, roughly 89% of them singletons. The sequences come from CD4+ or CD8+ T cells sorted from blood, collected in a trial of the OX40 agonist ivuxolimab. These receptors originate from an adult with an advanced solid tumor such as melanoma, head and neck, liver or kidney cancer.

The rearrangement uses TRBV5-5 and TRBJ2-5, with 10 bases lining up with TRBD1. The DNA end lines up better with TRBJ2-7; the J call may be wrong. The CDR3 has 15 residues. Germline assignment: CDR1 SGHKS and CDR2 YYEKEE (reference sequence). The CDR3 protein is CASSPSTGGLYEQYF. The CDR3 coding sequence is TGTGCCAGCAGCCCCTCGACAGGGGGCCTCTACGAGCAGTACTTC.

V gene TRBV2 combines with J gene TRBJ1-5; D ambiguous. The CDR3 runs 17 residues. V lost 5 bases and J lost 0, with 17 bases in between. From germline, CDR1 is SNHLY and CDR2 FYNNEI. As DNA, the CDR3 is TGTGCCAGCAGTTATGACCCGGTAGGGTTTAGCAATCAGCCCCAGCATTTT. As protein: CASSYDPVGFSNQPQHF.

The chain recombines TRBV5-1 with TRBJ1-1; 12 nucleotides agree with TRBD1. V was clipped by 3 bases and J by 4 bases; unmatched bases: 13. This CDR3 contains 18 residues. The germline V gene encodes CDR1 SGHRS and CDR2 YFSETQ. Here the CDR3 DNA reads TGCGCCAGCAGCTCAAGCGTACCGGGACAGGGGGCTGCCACTGAAGCTTTCTTT. It is translated as CASSSSVPGQGAATEAFF.

This clone was counted only a few times. The V call is TRBV30, the J call TRBJ2-7, with D possibly TRBD2 on 5 matching bases. CDR3 length equals 14 residues. Germline lookup yields CDR1 GTSNPN and CDR2 SVGIG (reference sequence). V shed 2 bases and J shed 4 bases, with 15 bases lying between them. CDR3 DNA: TGTGCCTGGAGTTTCCCCGGGGTCCTTTACGAGCAGTACTTC. Translation gives CAWSFPGVLYEQYF.

The genes are TRBV28 and TRBJ2-7; weak D call: TRBD1 (5 bases). V gave up 2 bases and J gave up 4 bases, with 9 bases separating them. In germline, CDR1 is MDHEN, CDR2 SYDVKM. The CDR3 consists of 13 residues. DNA of the CDR3: TGTGCCAGCAGTTTAAGGGGTTCTTACGAGCAGTACTTC. Residues: CASSLRGSYEQYF.

The chain combines TRBV28 with TRBJ2-7, with 9 bases lining up with TRBD2. V shed 9 bases, J shed 4 bases, and the junction held 10 bases outside the gene matches. The CDR3 spans 14 residues. The germline CDR1 and CDR2 sequences are MDHEN and SYDVKM. CDR3 in DNA: TGTGCCAGTCGCGGGCTCGCGGGAGGGTACGAGCAGTACTTC. This gives the protein CASRGLAGGYEQYF.

V usage is TRBV7-9 and J usage is TRBJ1-4; 9 positions agree with TRBD1. The CDR3 extends over 13 amino acids. Germline CDR1 SEHNR, CDR2 FQNEAQ (reference sequence). The V and J ends lost 5 bases and 9 bases, in that order; junction bases with no gene match: 4. The CDR3 reads CASSPGQGKKLFF. CDR3 nucleotides: TGTGCCAGCAGCCCGGGACAGGGAAAAAAACTGTTTTTT.

This chain joins TRBV4-1 and TRBJ2-7; TRBD1 agrees at 9 bases. V lost 2 bases to trimming and J lost 2 bases; unmatched junction nucleotides: 4. The CDR3 spans 15 residues. The germline V gene has CDR1 MGHRA and CDR2 YSYEKL. CDR3 DNA sequence: TGCGCCAGCAGCCAATTGGACAGGGGCACCTACGAGCAGTACTTC. Translating gives CASSQLDRGTYEQYF.

V and J are TRBV7-9 and TRBJ2-1, with 10 bases matching TRBD2. CDR3 size: 14 residues. Germline V gives CDR1 SEHNR, CDR2 FQNEAQ (reference sequence). J gave up 9 bases and V 2 bases, and 4 bases lay outside the gene matches. The CDR3 sequence: CASSLSGRAAEQFF. CDR3 bases: TGTGCCAGCAGCTTAAGCGGGAGGGCCGCTGAGCAGTTCTTC.

V usage is TRBV28 and J usage is TRBJ2-3; D gene unclear. V was shortened by 5 bases and J by 5 bases, with 11 bases between the two germline ends. The V gene's germline CDR1 is MDHEN and CDR2 SYDVKM. The length of the CDR3 is 13 residues. The CDR3 nucleotides are TGTGCCAGCAGTCTCACATTTCGAGATACGCAGTATTTT. Protein: CASSLTFRDTQYF.

This chain uses TRBV11-2 with TRBJ2-7, with D possibly TRBD2 on 5 matching bases. V was clipped by 4 bases and J by 5 bases, with 9 bases between them. The CDR3 has 12 amino acids. CDR1 is SGHAT and CDR2 is FQNNGV in the germline V gene. The CDR3 sequence is CASSSRRDEQYF. CDR3 coding DNA: TGTGCCAGCAGCTCCCGGCGGGACGAGCAGTACTTC.

V gene TRBV7-9 combines with J gene TRBJ2-1; 7 nucleotides align to TRBD1. Germline trimming cut 1 base from V and 16 bases from J; bases unmatched to any gene: 4. The CDR3 spans 11 residues. Looked up from germline, CDR1 is SEHNR and CDR2 is FQNEAQ (reference sequence). CDR3 sequence: CASSLDGTDFF. The DNA for the CDR3 is TGTGCCAGCAGCTTAGATGGGACAGACTTCTTC.

The V gene is TRBV5-4, the J gene TRBJ2-7; a possible D gene is TRBD2 (6 bases). V gave up 4 bases and J gave up 3 bases, with 14 bases separating them. CDR3 size: 14 residues. The germline gives CDR1 SGHNT, CDR2 YYREEE (reference sequence). CDR3 DNA sequence: TGTGCCAGCAGCCCAAGACTAGGCGGCTACGAGCAGTACTTC. The encoded protein is CASSPRLGGYEQYF.

This clone was seen just once. The rearrangement links TRBV23-1 to TRBJ1-4; D is uncertain. TRBV23-1 counts as an open reading frame of uncertain function. V was shortened by 0 bases and J by 5 bases, with 10 bases between the two germline ends. CDR3 length: 15 residues. The DNA for the CDR3 is TGCGCCAGCAGTCAATCCTGGGGTTCGAATGAAAAACTGTTTTTT. It encodes CASSQSWGSNEKLFF.

The chain joins TRBV28 to TRBJ2-7; D gene ambiguous. The germline V gene encodes CDR1 MDHEN and CDR2 SYDVKM. V was cut by 2 bases and J by 4 bases, with 9 bases left in between. The CDR3 is made up of 13 amino acids. CDR3 nucleotide sequence: TGTGCCAGCAGTTTACTTTTCGGATACGAGCAGTACTTC. Translation: CASSLLFGYEQYF. Full variable domain (missing parts from reference TRBV28 and TRBJ2-7): DVKVTQSSRYLVKRTGEKVFLECVQDMDHENMFWYRQDPGLGLRLIYFSYDVKMKEKGDIPEGYSVSREKKERFSLILESASTNQTSMYLCASSLLFGYEQYFGPGTRLTVT.

This chain joins TRBV27 and TRBJ1-6, with D maybe TRBD1 (5 bases). CDR1 is MNHEY and CDR2 is SMNVEV in the germline V gene (reference sequence). Trimming removed 5 bases at V and 10 bases at J, with 24 bases between. The CDR3 extends over 17 amino acids. Written as DNA, the CDR3 is TGTGCCAGCAGTCCCATAGGTGTGAGGGGCCGTGAGTCACCCCTCCACTTT. This encodes CASSPIGVRGRESPLHF.

The chain is built from TRBV6-5 and TRBJ2-3; D is undetermined. The CDR3 is made up of 12 amino acids. The germline CDR1 and CDR2 sequences are MNHEY and SVGAGI. V shed 4 bases and J shed 4 bases, with 6 bases lying between them. CDR3 region: CASSSPSDTQYF. The CDR3 region has the DNA TGTGCCAGCAGTTCACCCTCAGATACGCAGTATTTT.

The chain uses TRBV6-5 and TRBJ1-1, with D possibly matching TRBD1 (6 bases). The germline CDR1 and CDR2 sequences are MNHEY and SVGAGI. Trimming cost V 4 bases and J 5 bases, with 8 bases left between them. The CDR3 runs to 12 residues. The DNA for the CDR3 is TGTGCCAGCAGTTGGGGGGCAACTGAAGCTTTCTTT. It codes for CASSWGATEAFF.

This chain uses TRBV23-1 with TRBJ2-7; D is uncertain. TRBV23-1 is an ORF; its function is uncertain. Trimming left V 2 bases short and J 5 bases short, with 13 bases between. The CDR3 length is 14 residues. The CDR3 sequence is CASSQVTTSNEQYF. CDR3 DNA: TGCGCCAGCAGTCAAGTAACAACATCCAACGAGCAGTACTTC.

This sequence joins TRBV28 and TRBJ2-1, with 8 nucleotides matching TRBD1. Germline CDR1 and CDR2: MDHEN and SYDVKM. The CDR3 totals 15 residues. J lost 4 bases, V lost 6 bases, and 8 bases had no gene match. The CDR3, as DNA: TGTGCCAGCAGGGGCCCAGGGGGCTCGTACAATGAGCAGTTCTTC. Protein: CASRGPGGSYNEQFF.

Regarding this clone: Because the CDR3's place on the DNA is in doubt, the DNA is left out and the CDR3 is given as listed by TCRdb. J is TRBJ2-2 and V is TRBV5-6; TRBD1 is taken as the D call from the table, unchecked against the DNA. Germline values: CDR1 SGHDT, CDR2 YYEEEE. The CDR3 length equals 16 residues, ends included. CDR3: CASSLAWAGGNRGAVF.

The CDR3 bases are TGTGCCAGCAGCTTAGCACAGGGGAACCAAGAGACCCAGTACTTC. Translating gives CASSLAQGNQETQYF. The V and J genes are TRBV7-9 and TRBJ2-5; TRBD1 agrees at 7 bases. There are 15 residues in the CDR3. Germline V lookup: CDR1 SEHNR, CDR2 FQNEAQ (reference sequence). With V trimmed by 0 bases and J by 0 bases, 1 base remained unmatched. The full variable domain, rest sourced from reference TRBV7-9 and TRBJ2-5, is DTGVSQNPRHKITKRGQNVTFRCDPISEHNRLYWYRQTLGQGPEFLTYFQNEAQLEKSRLLSDRFSAERPKGSFSTLEIQRTEQGDSAMYLCASSLAQGNQETQYFGPGTRLLVL.

J is TRBJ2-7 and V is TRBV19; 10 bases line up with TRBD1. J was trimmed by 6 bases and V by 6 bases; bases with no gene match: 5. This CDR3 contains 13 residues. Per germline, CDR1 LNHDA and CDR2 SQIVND (reference sequence). The CDR3 DNA follows: TGTGCCAGTAGGACCGGGACAGGGGCCGAGCAGTACTTC. This codes for CASRTGTGAEQYF.

This chain connects TRBV4-1 to TRBJ2-7; perhaps TRBD1 as D (6 bases). Looked up from germline, CDR1 is MGHRA and CDR2 is YSYEKL. V was trimmed by 0 bases and J by 3 bases, leaving 9 bases between them. The CDR3 covers 14 residues. The CDR3 loop is CASSQDQGHYEQYF. In DNA, the CDR3 is TGCGCCAGCAGCCAAGATCAGGGACACTACGAGCAGTACTTC.

V and J are TRBV13 and TRBJ1-4; D call uncertain. In germline, CDR1 is PRHDT, CDR2 FYEKMQ (reference sequence). Between the trimmed V and J ends, which lost 4 bases and 4 bases, there was a span of 10 bases. There are 14 residues in the CDR3. In DNA, the CDR3 is TGTGCCAGCAGCTCCCGGGCCGTTAATGAAAAACTGTTTTTT. Translation: CASSSRAVNEKLFF.

Comment on this clone: Sequence at one end of the junction differs from germline and may be a read error. The rearrangement joins TRBV30 to TRBJ1-2; 7 bases map to TRBD1. Germline V lookup: CDR1 GTSNPN, CDR2 SVGIG (reference sequence). The CDR3 runs to 15 residues. CDR3 sequence: CAWSTGQKGWYGCTF. The CDR3 nucleotides read TGTGCCTGGAGTACGGGACAGAAGGGATGGTATGGCTGCACCTTC.